The rows below give T cell receptor beta chains drawn from one sample of a study of shared clonotypes between healthy human individuals. Here immunoSEQ multiplex PCR was the method, and the copy in TCRdb shows in-frame clones only, minus some. The sample has around 500,000 clones, about three quarters seen once. Source material: PBMCs. These receptors all stem from a middle-aged woman in good health. Some clones in this sample may be carry-over from other donors' samples. The CDR3 runs from the conserved cysteine through the conserved F or W. The D gene is left open where the match is weak. The size entry is marked missing in some rows and otherwise reads once, few, many or a size class.

V	size	D	J	DNA	CDR3
TRBV4-2	.	TRBD1	TRBJ2-7	TGTGCCAGCAGCCAAGGGAGACAGGGGGACCACGAGCAGTACTTC	CASSQGRQGDHEQYF
TRBV7-2	few	.	TRBJ2-2	TGTGCCAGCAGTTCTCAGGTGACCGGGGAGCTGTTTTTT	CASSSQVTGELFF
TRBV10-3	.	.	TRBJ2-3	TGTGCCATCATCCGGGGTTTGGGGGGCACAGATACGCAGTATTTT	CAIIRGLGGTDTQYF
TRBV7-7	.	TRBD2	TRBJ2-5	TGTGCTAGCAGCCTACACGGCAGACTAGCGGGAGGGGTGGAGACCCAGTACTTC	CASSLHGRLAGGVETQYF
TRBV4-3	once	TRBD2	TRBJ2-3	TGCGCCAGCAGCCAAGATCCGGCTAGCGGGAGTAAAGATACGCAGTATTTT	CASSQDPASGSKDTQYF
TRBV7-9	.	.	TRBJ2-3	TGTGCCAGCTCCCCGCAGGGGGGATACACAGATACGCAGTATTTT	CASSPQGGYTDTQYF
TRBV7-3	.	.	TRBJ2-3	TGTGCCAGCAGCTTGACGCGTGTAGGTGGGAGTGGGACAGATACGCAGTATTTT	CASSLTRVGGSGTDTQYF
TRBV18	.	.	TRBJ1-5	TGTGCCAGCTCACCCGAAAGGGACAATCAGCCCCAGCATTTT	CASSPERDNQPQHF
TRBV27	.	.	TRBJ1-2	TGTGCCAGCAAAAACGGGTTATTGGCTGGCTACACCTTC	CASKNGLLAGYTF
TRBV7-9	.	TRBD2	TRBJ2-4	TGTGCCAGCAGCTTAGATTGGACTAGGCGTGGAGCCAAAAACATTCAGTACTTC	CASSLDWTRRGAKNIQYF
TRBV2	few	.	TRBJ2-7	TGTGCCAGCCTGACCGAGCGGACCTACGAGCAGTACTTC	CASLTERTYEQYF
TRBV15	.	TRBD2	TRBJ2-1	TGTGCCACCAGCAGAGGTAGCGGGAGGGCCTACAATGAGCAGTTCTTC	CATSRGSGRAYNEQFF
TRBV5-1	.	.	TRBJ2-2	TGCGCCAGCAGCTTGGCCCTAACTAGAATTAAGACCGGGGAGCTGTTTTTT	CASSLALTRIKTGELFF
TRBV7-2	.	TRBD1	TRBJ1-2	TGTGCCAGCAGACCCACAGGGGACTTCTATGGCTACACCTTC	CASRPTGDFYGYTF
TRBV2	.	TRBD2	TRBJ2-7	TGTGCCAGCCTAGCGGGGACCTACGAGCAGTACTTC	CASLAGTYEQYF
TRBV5-8	.	TRBD2	TRBJ2-1	TGTGCCAGCGGCGGCGGACTAGCGGTCTACAATGAGCAGTTCTTC	CASGGGLAVYNEQFF
TRBV13	.	.	TRBJ1-5	TGTGCCAGCAGCTTAGGGCAGCCTGGACCAAATCAGCCCCAGCATTTT	CASSLGQPGPNQPQHF
TRBV7-9	once	.	TRBJ2-7	TGTGCCAGCAGCTTAGGCGGACAGGAGCAGTACTTC	CASSLGGQEQYF
TRBV7-8	.	.	TRBJ1-1	TGTGCCAGCAGCTTAGACTACAGCCAAGCTTTCTTT	CASSLDYSQAFF
TRBV4-1	.	.	TRBJ1-2	TGCGCCAGCAGCCAAGATGCCCAGGGTGGGGGCTACACCTTC	CASSQDAQGGGYTF
TRBV10-3	once	TRBD2	TRBJ2-4	TGTGCCAGCAGTGTGATAGCGGGAGGAGTAAACATTCAGTACTTC	CASSVIAGGVNIQYF
TRBV11-2	once	.	TRBJ1-3	TGTGCCAGCAGCTTGATAGGGGGGGTCGGAAACACCATATATTTT	CASSLIGGVGNTIYF
TRBV5-4	few	.	TRBJ2-7	TGTGCCAGCAGCTTGGCGGGAGACGGTTACGAGCAGTACTTC	CASSLAGDGYEQYF
TRBV6-6	.	.	TRBJ2-4	TGTGCCAGCAGTTACTCCCAGGGTGGAAACATTCAGTACTTC	CASSYSQGGNIQYF